The clone carrying this TCR beta chain was counted ten times or more. Its antigen is undetermined. These data originate in a study of T cells in Graves' hyperthyroidism and ophthalmopathy. Germline CDR1 is MNHEY and CDR2 is SVGEGT. This CDR3 is 15 amino acids long. Unmatched junction bases numbered 10, after V lost 6 bases and J lost 3 bases. What was amplified from RNA transcripts were TCR beta CDR3 regions. The TCR CDR3 first-round RT-PCR relied on the HTBI primer set. TCRdb passed the multiplex PCR reads through MiXCR, listing each CDR3 protein once. The data contain under 350,000 distinct CDR3 sequences, approximately 15% of them singletons. Notes on the study in general: Model predictions of ophthalmopathy came a median 6.5 months before onset.

The TCR comes from a woman aged 60-75 years with Graves' ophthalmopathy. Sample: blood. This chain links TRBV6-2 or TRBV6-3 with TRBJ1-1; 7 bases map to TRBD1. This chain's CDR3 is CASRDFSQGDTEAFF. The CDR3, as DNA: TGTGCCAGCAGAGACTTCTCGCAGGGGGACACTGAAGCTTTCTTT.